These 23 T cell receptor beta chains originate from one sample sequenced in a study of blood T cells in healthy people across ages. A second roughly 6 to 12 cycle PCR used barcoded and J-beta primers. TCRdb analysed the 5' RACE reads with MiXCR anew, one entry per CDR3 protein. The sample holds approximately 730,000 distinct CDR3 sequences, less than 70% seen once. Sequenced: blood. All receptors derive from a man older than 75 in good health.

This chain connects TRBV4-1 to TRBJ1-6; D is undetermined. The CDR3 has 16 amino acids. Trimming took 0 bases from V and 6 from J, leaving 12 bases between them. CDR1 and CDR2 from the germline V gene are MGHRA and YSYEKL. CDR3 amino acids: CASSQDLVGLNSPLHF. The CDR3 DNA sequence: TGCGCCAGCAGCCAAGATTTGGTAGGCCTTAATTCACCCCTCCACTTT.

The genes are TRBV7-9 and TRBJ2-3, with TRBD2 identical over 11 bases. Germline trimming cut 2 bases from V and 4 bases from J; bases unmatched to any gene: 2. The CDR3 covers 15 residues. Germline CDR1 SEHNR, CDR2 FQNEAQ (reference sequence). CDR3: CASSLTSGRSDTQYF. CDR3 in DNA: TGTGCCAGCAGCTTAACTAGCGGGAGATCAGATACGCAGTATTTT.

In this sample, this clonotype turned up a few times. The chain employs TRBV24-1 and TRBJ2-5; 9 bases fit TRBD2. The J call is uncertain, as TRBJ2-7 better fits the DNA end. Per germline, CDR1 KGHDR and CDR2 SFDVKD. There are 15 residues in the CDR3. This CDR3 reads CATSAPRGGAYEQYF. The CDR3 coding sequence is TGTGCCACCAGTGCCCCCCGCGGGGGGGCTTACGAGCAGTACTTC.

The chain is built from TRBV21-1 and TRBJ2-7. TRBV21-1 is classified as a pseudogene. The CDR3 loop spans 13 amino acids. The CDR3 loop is CASSKQVIYEQYF. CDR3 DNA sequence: TGTGCCAGCAGCAAACAAGTAATCTACGAGCAGTACTTC.

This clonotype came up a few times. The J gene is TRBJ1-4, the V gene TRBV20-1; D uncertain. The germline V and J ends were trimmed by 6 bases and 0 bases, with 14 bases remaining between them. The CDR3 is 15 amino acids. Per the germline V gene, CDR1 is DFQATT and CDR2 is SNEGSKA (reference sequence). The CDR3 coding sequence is TGCAGTGCGGGCGGACCGACTACAACTAATGAAAAACTGTTTTTT. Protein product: CSAGGPTTTNEKLFF.

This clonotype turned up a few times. The CDR3 DNA is TGCAGTGTGCTAGCAATAAGCACAGATACGCAGTATTTT. Protein sequence: CSVLAISTDTQYF. The chain employs TRBV20-1 and TRBJ2-3; tentatively, D is TRBD2 (5 bases). Germline V gene data show CDR1 as DFQATT and CDR2 as SNEGSKA (reference sequence). Trimming stripped 7 bases from V and 0 bases from J, with 11 bases between. This CDR3 has 13 residues.

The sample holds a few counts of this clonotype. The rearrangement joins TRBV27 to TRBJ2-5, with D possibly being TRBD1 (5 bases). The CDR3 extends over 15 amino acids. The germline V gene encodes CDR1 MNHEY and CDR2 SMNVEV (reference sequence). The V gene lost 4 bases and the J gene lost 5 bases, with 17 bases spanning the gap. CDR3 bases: TGTGCCAGCAGTTCCACAATAGACAGATGGGAGACCCAGTACTTC. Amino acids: CASSSTIDRWETQYF.

The CDR3 loop reads CASSPGPGRNNEQYF. The DNA of the CDR3 is TGTGCCAGCAGCCCCGGACCCGGTCGTAACAATGAGCAGTACTTC. This chain links TRBV7-2 with TRBJ2-5; no firm D call. The CDR3 totals 15 residues. Per the germline V gene, CDR1 is SGHTA and CDR2 is FQGNSA. Trimming stripped 5 bases from V and 11 bases from J, with 24 bases between.

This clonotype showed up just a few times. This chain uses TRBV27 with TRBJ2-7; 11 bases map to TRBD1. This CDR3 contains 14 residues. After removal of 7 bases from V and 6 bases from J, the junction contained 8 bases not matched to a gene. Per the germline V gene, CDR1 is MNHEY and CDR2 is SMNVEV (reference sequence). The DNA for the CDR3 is TGTGCCAGCAAGCTAGGGACAGGGGGACGCGAGCAGTACTTC. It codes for CASKLGTGGREQYF.

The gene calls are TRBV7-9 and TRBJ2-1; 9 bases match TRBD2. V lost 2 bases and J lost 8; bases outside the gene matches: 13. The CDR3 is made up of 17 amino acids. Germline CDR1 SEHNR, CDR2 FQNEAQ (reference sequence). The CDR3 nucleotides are TGTGCCAGCAGCTTATTAGGCCTAGCGGGGCTTTACGATGAGCAGTTCTTC. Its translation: CASSLLGLAGLYDEQFF. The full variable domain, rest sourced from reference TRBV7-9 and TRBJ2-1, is DTGVSQNPRHKITKRGQNVTFRCDPISEHNRLYWYRQTLGQGPEFLTYFQNEAQLEKSRLLSDRFSAERPKGSFSTLEIQRTEQGDSAMYLCASSLLGLAGLYDEQFFGPGTRLTVL.

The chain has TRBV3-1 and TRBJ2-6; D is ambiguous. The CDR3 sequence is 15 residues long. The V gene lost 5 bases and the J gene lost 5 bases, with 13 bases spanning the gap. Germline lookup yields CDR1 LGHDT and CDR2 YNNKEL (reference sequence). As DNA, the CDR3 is TGTGCCAGCAGCTACCGCCATGGAAGGGCCAACGTCCTGACTTTC. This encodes CASSYRHGRANVLTF. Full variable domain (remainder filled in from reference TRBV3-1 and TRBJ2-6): DTAVSQTPKYLVTQMGNDKSIKCEQNLGHDTMYWYKQDSKKFLKIMFSYNNKELIINETVPNRFSPKSPDKAHLNLHINSLELGDSAVYFCASSYRHGRANVLTFGAGSRLTVL.

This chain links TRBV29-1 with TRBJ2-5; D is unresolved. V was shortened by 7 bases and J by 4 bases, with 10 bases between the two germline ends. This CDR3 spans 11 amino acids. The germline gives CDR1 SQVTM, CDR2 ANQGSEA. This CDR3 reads CSEAFGETQYF. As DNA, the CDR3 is TGCAGCGAAGCCTTTGGAGAGACCCAGTACTTC. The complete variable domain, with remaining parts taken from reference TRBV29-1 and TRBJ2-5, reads SAVISQKPSRDICQRGTSLTIQCQVDSQVTMMFWYRQQPGQSLTLIATANQGSEATYESGFVIDKFPISRPNLTFSTLTVSNMSPEDSSIYLCSEAFGETQYFGPGTRLLVL.

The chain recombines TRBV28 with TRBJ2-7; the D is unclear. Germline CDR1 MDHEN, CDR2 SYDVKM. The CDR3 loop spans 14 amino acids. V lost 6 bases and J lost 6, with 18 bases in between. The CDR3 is CASSRGLTPGEQYF. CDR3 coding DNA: TGTGCCAGCAGCCGTGGGTTGACCCCAGGCGAGCAGTACTTC.

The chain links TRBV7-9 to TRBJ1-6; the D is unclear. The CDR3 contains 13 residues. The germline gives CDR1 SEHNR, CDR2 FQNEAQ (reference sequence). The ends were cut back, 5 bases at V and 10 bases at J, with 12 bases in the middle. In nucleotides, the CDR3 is TGTGCCAGCAGCCCCCCGAACGTATCACCCCTCCACTTT. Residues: CASSPPNVSPLHF.

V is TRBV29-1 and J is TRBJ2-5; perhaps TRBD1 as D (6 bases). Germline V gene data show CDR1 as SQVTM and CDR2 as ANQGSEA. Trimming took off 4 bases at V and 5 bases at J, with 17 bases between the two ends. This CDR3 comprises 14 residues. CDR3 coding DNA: TGCAGCGTTGTAGGTGGGGGCATCGGGGAGACCCAGTACTTC. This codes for CSVVGGGIGETQYF.

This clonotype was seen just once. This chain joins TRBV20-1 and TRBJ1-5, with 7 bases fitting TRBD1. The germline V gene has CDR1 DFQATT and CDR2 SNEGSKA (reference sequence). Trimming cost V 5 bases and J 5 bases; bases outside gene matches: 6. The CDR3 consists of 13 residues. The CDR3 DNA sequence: TGCAGTGCTTCAGGAGGGGGCCATCAGCCCCAGCATTTT. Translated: CSASGGGHQPQHF.

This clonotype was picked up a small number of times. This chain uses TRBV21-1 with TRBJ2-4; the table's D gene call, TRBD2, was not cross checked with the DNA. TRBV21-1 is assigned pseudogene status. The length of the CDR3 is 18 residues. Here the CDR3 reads CASSKKFGAGGLKNIQYF. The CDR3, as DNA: TGTGCCAGCAGCAAAAAGTTTGGGGCGGGAGGGCTTAAAAACATTCAGTACTTC.

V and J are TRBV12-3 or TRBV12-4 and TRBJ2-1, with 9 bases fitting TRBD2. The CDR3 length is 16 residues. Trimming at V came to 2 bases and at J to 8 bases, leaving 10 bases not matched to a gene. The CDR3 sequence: CASSLMSAGGRYEQFF. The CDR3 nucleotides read TGTGCCAGCAGTTTAATGTCCGCGGGAGGGAGGTATGAGCAGTTCTTC.

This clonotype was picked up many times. In DNA, the CDR3 is TGTGCCAGCAGACCTAGCGGGAGCTACAATGAGCAGTTCTTC. Translation gives CASRPSGSYNEQFF. The chain has TRBV7-2 and TRBJ2-1; 10 bases map to TRBD2. Looked up from germline, CDR1 is SGHTA and CDR2 is FQGNSA. CDR3 size: 14 residues. The V gene end was trimmed by 6 bases and the J gene end by 3 bases; junction bases not matched to a gene: 2.

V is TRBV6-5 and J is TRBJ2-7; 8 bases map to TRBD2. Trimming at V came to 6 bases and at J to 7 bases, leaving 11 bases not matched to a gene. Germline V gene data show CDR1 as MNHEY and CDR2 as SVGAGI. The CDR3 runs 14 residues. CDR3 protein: CASRSSGSGNEQYF. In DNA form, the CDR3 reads TGTGCCAGCAGATCAAGCGGGAGCGGCAATGAGCAGTACTTC.

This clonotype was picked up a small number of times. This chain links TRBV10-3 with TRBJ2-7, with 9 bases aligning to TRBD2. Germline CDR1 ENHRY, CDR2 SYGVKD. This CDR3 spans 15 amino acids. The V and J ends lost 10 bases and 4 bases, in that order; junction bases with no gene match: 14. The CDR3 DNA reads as TGTGCCACCCGAGTGGTGCGGGAGGGACCTTACGAGCAGTACTTC. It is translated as CATRVVREGPYEQYF.

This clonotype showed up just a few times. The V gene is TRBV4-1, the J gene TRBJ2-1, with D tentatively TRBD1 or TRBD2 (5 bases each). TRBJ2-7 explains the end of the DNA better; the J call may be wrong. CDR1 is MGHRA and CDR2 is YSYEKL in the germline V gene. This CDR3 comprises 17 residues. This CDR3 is CASSQGGGLQSYNEQYF. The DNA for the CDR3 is TGCGCCAGCAGCCAAGGGGGCGGACTCCAATCCTACAATGAGCAGTACTTC.

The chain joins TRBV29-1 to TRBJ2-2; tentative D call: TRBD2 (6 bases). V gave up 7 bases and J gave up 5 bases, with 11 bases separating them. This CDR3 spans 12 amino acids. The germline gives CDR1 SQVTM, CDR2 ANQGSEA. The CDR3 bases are TGCAGCGCTAGCGTAGAGACCGGGGAGCTGTTTTTT. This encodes CSASVETGELFF.